Listed below are T cell receptor beta chains from one sample, sequenced in a study of CD8 T cells in Susac syndrome. In TCRdb, the immunoSEQ multiplex PCR reads were re-called with MiXCR into one record per CDR3 protein. Seen here are about 120,000 distinct CDR3 sequences, 80% to 95% observed once, and the top ten hold more than 0.13%. Material for sequencing was CD4+ T cells from PBMCs. These receptors originate from a human donor in good health. Each CDR3 is given without its conserved first and last residue. The order of the fields is J gene, V gene, D gene, CDR3 length, CDR3 protein. D genes are given only for firm matches.

j_gene: TRBJ2-5; v_gene: TRBV6-5; d_gene: NA; len: 13; CDR3aa: ASSYQGIPRETQY
j_gene: TRBJ2-7; v_gene: TRBV29-1; d_gene: NA; len: 11; CDR3aa: SVADRSSYEQY
j_gene: TRBJ1-2; v_gene: TRBV3-1; d_gene: NA; len: 13; CDR3aa: ASSDAGISRDGYT
j_gene: TRBJ2-2; v_gene: TRBV20-1; d_gene: TRBD1; len: 13; CDR3aa: SARTGQTNTGELF
j_gene: TRBJ2-1; v_gene: TRBV24-1; d_gene: TRBD2; len: 14; CDR3aa: ATSAAGTSGYNEQF
j_gene: TRBJ2-7; v_gene: TRBV20-1; d_gene: TRBD1; len: 12; CDR3aa: SARETGGAYEQY
j_gene: TRBJ1-5; v_gene: TRBV27; d_gene: NA; len: 12; CDR3aa: ASSFVRGGQPQH
j_gene: TRBJ1-4; v_gene: TRBV15; d_gene: NA; len: 13; CDR3aa: ATSRDGRTNEKLF
j_gene: TRBJ2-7; v_gene: TRBV20-1; d_gene: NA; len: 11; CDR3aa: SARLLSKYEQY
j_gene: TRBJ2-1; v_gene: TRBV19; d_gene: NA; len: 13; CDR3aa: ASSIRGGSYNEQF
j_gene: TRBJ1-1; v_gene: TRBV7-2; d_gene: NA; len: 11; CDR3aa: ASSLGGRVEAF
j_gene: TRBJ1-1; v_gene: TRBV3-1; d_gene: NA; len: 12; CDR3aa: ASDHGQTNTEAF
j_gene: TRBJ2-2; v_gene: TRBV13; d_gene: TRBD2; len: 12; CDR3aa: ASSLGRGARELF
j_gene: TRBJ2-1; v_gene: TRBV4-3; d_gene: NA; len: 10; CDR3aa: ASSQGGNEQF
j_gene: TRBJ2-5; v_gene: TRBV7-2; d_gene: NA; len: 9; CDR3aa: ASSPQETQY
j_gene: TRBJ2-3; v_gene: TRBV3-1; d_gene: TRBD2; len: 15; CDR3aa: ASSQETLAGGGNTQY
j_gene: TRBJ2-4; v_gene: TRBV11-3; d_gene: NA; len: 10; CDR3aa: ASSLGGNIQY
j_gene: TRBJ2-2; v_gene: TRBV20-1; d_gene: NA; len: 13; CDR3aa: SARDWGENTGELF
j_gene: TRBJ2-7; v_gene: TRBV5-1; d_gene: TRBD1; len: 13; CDR3aa: ASTPAGTGAYEQY
j_gene: TRBJ2-7; v_gene: TRBV13; d_gene: NA; len: 14; CDR3aa: ASSTPPGDGSYEQY
j_gene: TRBJ2-7; v_gene: TRBV12-3/TRBV12-4; d_gene: TRBD2; len: 13; CDR3aa: ASSPGVLAGYEQY
j_gene: TRBJ1-2; v_gene: TRBV3-1; d_gene: NA; len: 13; CDR3aa: ASSQDASGSHGYT
j_gene: TRBJ1-6; v_gene: TRBV2; d_gene: NA; len: 13; CDR3aa: ARLGGAADNSPLH
j_gene: TRBJ1-4; v_gene: TRBV5-1; d_gene: TRBD1; len: 13; CDR3aa: ASSDRVTTNEKLF
j_gene: TRBJ2-7; v_gene: TRBV20-1; d_gene: TRBD1; len: 12; CDR3aa: SAKETGFSYEQY
j_gene: TRBJ1-1; v_gene: TRBV6-6; d_gene: NA; len: 13; CDR3aa: ASSYSLQTNTEAF
j_gene: TRBJ2-7; v_gene: TRBV29-1; d_gene: NA; len: 12; CDR3aa: SVDGGDTGVEQY
j_gene: TRBJ2-1; v_gene: TRBV20-1; d_gene: NA; len: 11; CDR3aa: STTGRSNNEQF
j_gene: TRBJ1-3; v_gene: TRBV6-5; d_gene: NA; len: 13; CDR3aa: ASSYDRRAGNTIY
j_gene: TRBJ1-3; v_gene: TRBV20-1; d_gene: TRBD1; len: 12; CDR3aa: SARMTGAGNTIY
j_gene: TRBJ1-4; v_gene: TRBV5-1; d_gene: TRBD1; len: 14; CDR3aa: ASSLGAGTGRGKLF
j_gene: TRBJ1-2; v_gene: TRBV12-3/TRBV12-4; d_gene: TRBD1; len: 12; CDR3aa: ASSETGRGDGYT
j_gene: TRBJ1-1; v_gene: TRBV5-6; d_gene: TRBD1; len: 12; CDR3aa: ASSRLSDRGEAF
j_gene: TRBJ2-4; v_gene: TRBV6-2/TRBV6-3; d_gene: TRBD2; len: 16; CDR3aa: ASSYPISGGSGKNIQY
j_gene: TRBJ2-4; v_gene: TRBV10-3; d_gene: NA; len: 14; CDR3aa: AISESQGITKNIQY
j_gene: TRBJ1-2; v_gene: TRBV15; d_gene: NA; len: 10; CDR3aa: ATSLDLYGYT